This T cell receptor (beta chain) stems from a study of T cells after yellow fever vaccination. Whole-study findings and limits: Though it reached lower strength, the secondary response hit its peak faster, day 5 versus 15. Clones from primary vaccination mostly reappeared after the booster (about 97% CD4, just over 85% CD8). FACS-sorted repertoires might harbor abundant contaminating clonotypes from the bulk population.

The V gene's germline CDR1 is MNHEY and CDR2 SVGEGT. Between the trimmed V and J ends, which lost 2 bases and 6 bases, there was a span of 8 bases. The CDR3 is 12 amino acids. 5'RACE template switching added a universal primer site and UMIs to TCR cDNA. Using its own MiXCR run on the 5' RACE reads, TCRdb lists one record per CDR3 protein. The table has around 610,000 distinct CDR3 sequences, about 13% seen once. The sample holds a few counts of this clonotype. What it recognizes is unknown. Material: PBMCs, obtained on the day of the yellow fever booster vaccination. The chain employs TRBV6-2 or TRBV6-3 and TRBJ2-7, with D unresolved. The clonotype was recovered from a man younger than 40 who received the YFV17D yellow fever vaccine. CDR3 sequence reads: CASSYRLREQYF. The CDR3 coding sequence is TGTGCCAGCAGTTACAGGCTCCGCGAGCAGTACTTC.